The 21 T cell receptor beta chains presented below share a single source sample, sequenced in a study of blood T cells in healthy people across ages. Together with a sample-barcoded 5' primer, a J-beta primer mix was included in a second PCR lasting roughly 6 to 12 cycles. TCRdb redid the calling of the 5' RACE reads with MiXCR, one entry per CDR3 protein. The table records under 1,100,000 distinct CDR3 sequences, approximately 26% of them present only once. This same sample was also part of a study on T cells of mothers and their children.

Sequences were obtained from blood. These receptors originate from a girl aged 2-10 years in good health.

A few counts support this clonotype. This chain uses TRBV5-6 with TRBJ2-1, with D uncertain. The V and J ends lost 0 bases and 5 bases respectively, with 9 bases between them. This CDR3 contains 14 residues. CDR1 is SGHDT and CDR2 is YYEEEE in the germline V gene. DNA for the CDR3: TGTGCCAGCAGCTTGGAATTGAACCACAATGAGCAGTTCTTC. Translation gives CASSLELNHNEQFF.

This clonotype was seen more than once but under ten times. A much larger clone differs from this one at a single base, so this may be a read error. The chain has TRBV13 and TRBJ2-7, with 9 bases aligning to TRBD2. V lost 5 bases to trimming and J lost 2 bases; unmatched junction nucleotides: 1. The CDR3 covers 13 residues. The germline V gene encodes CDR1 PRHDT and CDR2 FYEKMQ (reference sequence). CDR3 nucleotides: TGTGCCAGCAGCGTAGCGGGGGCCTACGAGCAGTACTTC. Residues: CASSVAGAYEQYF.

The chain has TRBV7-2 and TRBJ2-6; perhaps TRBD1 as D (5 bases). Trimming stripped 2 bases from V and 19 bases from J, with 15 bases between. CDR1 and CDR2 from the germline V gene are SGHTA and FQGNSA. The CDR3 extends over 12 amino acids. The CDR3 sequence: CASSLRSWGLTF. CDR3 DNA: TGTGCCAGCAGCTTAAGGTCATGGGGCCTCACTTTC.

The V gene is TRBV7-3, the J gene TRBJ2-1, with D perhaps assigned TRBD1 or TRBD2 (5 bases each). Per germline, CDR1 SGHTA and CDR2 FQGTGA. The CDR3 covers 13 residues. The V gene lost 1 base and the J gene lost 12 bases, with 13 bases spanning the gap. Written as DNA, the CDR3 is TGTGCCAGCAGCTTAATTGGGGGTGGGATGCAGTTCTTC. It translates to CASSLIGGGMQFF.

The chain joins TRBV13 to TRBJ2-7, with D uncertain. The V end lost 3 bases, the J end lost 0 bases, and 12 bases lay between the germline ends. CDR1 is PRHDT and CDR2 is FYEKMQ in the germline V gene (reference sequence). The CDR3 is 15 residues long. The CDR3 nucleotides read TGTGCCAGCAGCTTTCGACGGGCTGGCTCCTACGAGCAGTACTTC. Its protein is CASSFRRAGSYEQYF.

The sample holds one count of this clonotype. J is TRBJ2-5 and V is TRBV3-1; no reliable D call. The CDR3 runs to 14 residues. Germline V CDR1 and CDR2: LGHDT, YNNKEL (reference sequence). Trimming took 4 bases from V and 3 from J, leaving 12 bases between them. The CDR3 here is CASSRAQGKETQYF. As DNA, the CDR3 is TGTGCCAGCAGCCGAGCACAAGGGAAAGAGACCCAGTACTTC.

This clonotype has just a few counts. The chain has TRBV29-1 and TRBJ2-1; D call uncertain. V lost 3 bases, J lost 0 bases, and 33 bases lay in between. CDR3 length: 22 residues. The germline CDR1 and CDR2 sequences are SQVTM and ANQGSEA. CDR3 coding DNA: TGCAGCGTTGATGACCCTCCCGGCACTACCCGCCCAGACCTGAGCTCCTACAATGAGCAGTTCTTC. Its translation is CSVDDPPGTTRPDLSSYNEQFF.

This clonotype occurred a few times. CDR3 bases: TGTGCCAGCAGCTCCGGGACATTCAATTACGAGCAGTACTTC. Its translation: CASSSGTFNYEQYF. The rearrangement links TRBV11-2 to TRBJ2-5; maybe TRBD1 (6 bases). Matching the DNA end better, TRBJ2-7 makes the J call doubtful. This CDR3 is 14 amino acids long. CDR1 is SGHAT, CDR2 FQNNGV, per germline.

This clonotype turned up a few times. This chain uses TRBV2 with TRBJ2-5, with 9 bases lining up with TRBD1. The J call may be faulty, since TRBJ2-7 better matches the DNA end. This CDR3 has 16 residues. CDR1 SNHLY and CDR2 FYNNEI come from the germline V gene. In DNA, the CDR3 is TGTGCCAGCAACTTACCACCGGGACAGGGCTCCTACGAGCAGTACTTC. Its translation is CASNLPPGQGSYEQYF.

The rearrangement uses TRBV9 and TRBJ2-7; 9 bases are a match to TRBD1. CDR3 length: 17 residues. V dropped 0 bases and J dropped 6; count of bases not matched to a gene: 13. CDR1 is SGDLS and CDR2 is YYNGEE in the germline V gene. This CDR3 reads CASSVGPWGDRAAEQYF. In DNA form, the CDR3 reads TGTGCCAGCAGCGTAGGTCCTTGGGGGGACAGGGCGGCCGAGCAGTACTTC. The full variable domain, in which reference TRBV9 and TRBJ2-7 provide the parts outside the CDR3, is DSGVTQTPKHLITATGQRVTLRCSPRSGDLSVYWYQQSLDQGLQFLIQYYNGEERAKGNILERFSAQQFPDLHSELNLSSLELGDSALYFCASSVGPWGDRAAEQYFGPGTRLTVT.

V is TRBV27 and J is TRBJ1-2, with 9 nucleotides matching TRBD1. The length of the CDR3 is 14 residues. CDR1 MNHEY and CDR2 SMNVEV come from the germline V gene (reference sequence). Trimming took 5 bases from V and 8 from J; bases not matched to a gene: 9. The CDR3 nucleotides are TGTGCCAGCAGTGGACAGGGGAGGTGGAACGGCTACACCTTC. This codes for CASSGQGRWNGYTF.

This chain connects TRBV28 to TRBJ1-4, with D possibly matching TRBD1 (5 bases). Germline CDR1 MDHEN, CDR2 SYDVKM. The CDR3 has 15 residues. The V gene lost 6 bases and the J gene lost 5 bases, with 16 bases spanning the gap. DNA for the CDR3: TGTGCCAGCAGGCCGGGGGAGCGTCAAAATGAAAAACTGTTTTTT. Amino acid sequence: CASRPGERQNEKLFF.

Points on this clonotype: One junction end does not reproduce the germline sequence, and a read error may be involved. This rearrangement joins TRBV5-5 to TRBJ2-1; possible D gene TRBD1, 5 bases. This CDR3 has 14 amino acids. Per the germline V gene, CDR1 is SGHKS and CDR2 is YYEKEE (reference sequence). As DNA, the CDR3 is TGTGCCAGCAGCTTGTGGGGCTCCGACAATGAGCAGTTCTTC. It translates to CASSLWGSDNEQFF.

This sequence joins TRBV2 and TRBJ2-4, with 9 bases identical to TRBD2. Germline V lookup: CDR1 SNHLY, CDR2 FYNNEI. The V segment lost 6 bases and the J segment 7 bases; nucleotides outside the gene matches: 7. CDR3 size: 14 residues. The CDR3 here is CASRGTSGLNIQYF. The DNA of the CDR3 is TGTGCCAGCAGGGGTACTAGCGGGCTTAACATTCAGTACTTC.

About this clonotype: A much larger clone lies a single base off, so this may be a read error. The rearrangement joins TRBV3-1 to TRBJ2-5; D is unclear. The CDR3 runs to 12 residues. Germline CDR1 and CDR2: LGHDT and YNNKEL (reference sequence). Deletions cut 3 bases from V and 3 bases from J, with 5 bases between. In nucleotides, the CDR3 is TGTGCCAGCAGCCAGTACGAAGAGACCCAGTACTTC. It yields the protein CASSQYEETQYF.

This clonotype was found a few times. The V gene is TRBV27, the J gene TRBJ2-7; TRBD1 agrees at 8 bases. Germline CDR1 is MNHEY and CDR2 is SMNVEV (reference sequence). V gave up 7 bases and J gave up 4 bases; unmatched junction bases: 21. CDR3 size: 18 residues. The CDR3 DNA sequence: TGTGCCAGCATGAGTTATGAAAAAACAGGGGGGATATGGTACGAGCAGTACTTC. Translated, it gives CASMSYEKTGGIWYEQYF.

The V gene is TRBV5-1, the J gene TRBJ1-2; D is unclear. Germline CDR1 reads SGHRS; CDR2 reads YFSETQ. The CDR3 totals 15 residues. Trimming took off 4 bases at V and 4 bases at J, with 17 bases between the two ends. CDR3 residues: CASSDPGGSTYGYTF. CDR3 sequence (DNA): TGCGCCAGCAGCGACCCGGGAGGGTCAACCTATGGCTACACCTTC.

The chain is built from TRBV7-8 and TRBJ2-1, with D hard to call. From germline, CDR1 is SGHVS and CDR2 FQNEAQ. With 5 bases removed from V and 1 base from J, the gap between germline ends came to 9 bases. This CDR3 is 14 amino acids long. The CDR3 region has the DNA TGTGCCAGCAGCCCCCCATTTTCCTACAATGAGCAGTTCTTC. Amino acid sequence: CASSPPFSYNEQFF.

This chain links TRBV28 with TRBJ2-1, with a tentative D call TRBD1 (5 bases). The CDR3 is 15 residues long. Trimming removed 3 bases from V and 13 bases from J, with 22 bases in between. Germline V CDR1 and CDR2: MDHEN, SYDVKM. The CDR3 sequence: CASSFKGIDRVPQFF. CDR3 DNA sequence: TGTGCCAGCAGTTTTAAGGGGATCGATCGTGTGCCTCAGTTCTTC.

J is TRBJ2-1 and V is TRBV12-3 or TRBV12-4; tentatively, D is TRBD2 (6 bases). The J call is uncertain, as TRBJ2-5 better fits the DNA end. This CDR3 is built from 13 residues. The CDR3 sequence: CASSFRRAETQYF. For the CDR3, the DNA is TGTGCCAGCAGTTTTAGGAGGGCAGAGACCCAGTACTTC.

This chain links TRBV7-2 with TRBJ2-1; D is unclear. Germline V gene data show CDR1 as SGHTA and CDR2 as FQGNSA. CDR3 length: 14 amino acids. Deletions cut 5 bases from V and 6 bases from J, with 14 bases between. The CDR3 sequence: CASSAQLLLNEQFF. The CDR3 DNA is TGTGCCAGCAGCGCCCAATTACTACTCAATGAGCAGTTCTTC.